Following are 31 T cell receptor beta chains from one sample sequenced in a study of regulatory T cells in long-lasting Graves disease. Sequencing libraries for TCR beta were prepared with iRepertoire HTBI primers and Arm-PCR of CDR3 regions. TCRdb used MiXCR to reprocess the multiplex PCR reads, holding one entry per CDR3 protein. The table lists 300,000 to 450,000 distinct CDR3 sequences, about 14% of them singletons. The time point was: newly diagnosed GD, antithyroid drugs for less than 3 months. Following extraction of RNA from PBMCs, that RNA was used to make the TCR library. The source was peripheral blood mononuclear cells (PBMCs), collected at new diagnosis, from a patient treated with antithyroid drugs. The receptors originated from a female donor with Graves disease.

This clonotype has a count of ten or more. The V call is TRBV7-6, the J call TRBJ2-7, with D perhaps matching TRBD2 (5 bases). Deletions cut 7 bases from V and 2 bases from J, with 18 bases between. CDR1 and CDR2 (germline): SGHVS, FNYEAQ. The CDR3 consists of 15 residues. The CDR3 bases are TGTGCCAGCACTCTAGGATACGGAGGCGCCTACGAGCAGTACTTC. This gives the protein CASTLGYGGAYEQYF.

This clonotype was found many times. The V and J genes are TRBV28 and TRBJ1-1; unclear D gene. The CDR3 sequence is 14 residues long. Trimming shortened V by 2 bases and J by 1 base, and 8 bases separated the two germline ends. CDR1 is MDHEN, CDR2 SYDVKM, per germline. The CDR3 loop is CASSLISQNTEAFF. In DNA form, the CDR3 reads TGTGCCAGCAGTTTAATCTCCCAGAACACTGAAGCTTTCTTT.

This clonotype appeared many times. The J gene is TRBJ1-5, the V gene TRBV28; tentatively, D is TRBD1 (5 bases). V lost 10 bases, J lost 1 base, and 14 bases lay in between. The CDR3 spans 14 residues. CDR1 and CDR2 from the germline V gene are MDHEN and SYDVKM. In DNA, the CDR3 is TGTGCCACCAGGGTGGTAGGGAGCAATCAGCCCCAGCATTTT. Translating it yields CATRVVGSNQPQHF. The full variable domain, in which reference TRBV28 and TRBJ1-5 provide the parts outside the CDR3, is DVKVTQSSRYLVKRTGEKVFLECVQDMDHENMFWYRQDPGLGLRLIYFSYDVKMKEKGDIPEGYSVSREKKERFSLILESASTNQTSMYLCATRVVGSNQPQHFGDGTRLSIL.

CDR3 in amino acids: CASSRGQETQAFF. The DNA of the CDR3 is TGCGCCAGCAGCCGCGGACAGGAAACCCAAGCTTTCTTT. The chain combines TRBV5-1 with TRBJ1-1; 7 bases agree with TRBD1. CDR1 is SGHRS, CDR2 YFSETQ, per germline. The CDR3 consists of 13 residues. The V gene end was trimmed by 4 bases and the J gene end by 9 bases; junction bases not matched to a gene: 9.

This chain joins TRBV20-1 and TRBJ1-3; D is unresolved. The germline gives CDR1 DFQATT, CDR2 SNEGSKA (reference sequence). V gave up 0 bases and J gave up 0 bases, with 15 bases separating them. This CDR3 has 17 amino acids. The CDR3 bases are TGCAGTGCTAGAGATCTACGACGGACGTTCTCTGGAAACACCATATATTTT. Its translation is CSARDLRRTFSGNTIYF.

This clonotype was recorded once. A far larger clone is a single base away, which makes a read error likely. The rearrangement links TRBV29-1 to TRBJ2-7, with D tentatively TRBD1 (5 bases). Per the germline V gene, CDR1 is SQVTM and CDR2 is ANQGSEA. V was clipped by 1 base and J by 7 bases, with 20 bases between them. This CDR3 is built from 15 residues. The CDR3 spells CSVEARAEYYNEQYF. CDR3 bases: TGCAGCGTTGAAGCCAGGGCGGAATACTACAATGAGCAGTACTTC.

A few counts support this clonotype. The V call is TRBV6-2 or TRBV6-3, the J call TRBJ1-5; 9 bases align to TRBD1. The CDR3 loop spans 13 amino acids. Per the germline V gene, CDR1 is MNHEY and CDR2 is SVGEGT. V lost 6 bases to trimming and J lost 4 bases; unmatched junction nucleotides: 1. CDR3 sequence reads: CASRQGANQPQHF. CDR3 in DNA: TGTGCCAGCAGACAGGGGGCGAATCAGCCCCAGCATTTT.

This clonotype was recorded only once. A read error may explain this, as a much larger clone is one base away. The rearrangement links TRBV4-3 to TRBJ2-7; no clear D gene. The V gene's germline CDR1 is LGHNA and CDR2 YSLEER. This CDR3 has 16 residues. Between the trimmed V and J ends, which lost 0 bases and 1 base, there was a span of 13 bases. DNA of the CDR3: TGCGCCAGCAGCCAAGATTTACTACCGGGTTCCTACGAGCAGTACTTC. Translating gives CASSQDLLPGSYEQYF.

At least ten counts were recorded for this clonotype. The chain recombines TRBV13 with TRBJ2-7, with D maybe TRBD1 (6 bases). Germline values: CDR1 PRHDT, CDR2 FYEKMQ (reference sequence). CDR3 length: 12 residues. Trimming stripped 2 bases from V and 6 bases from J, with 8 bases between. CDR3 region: CASSLTGFEQYF. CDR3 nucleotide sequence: TGTGCCAGCAGCTTAACAGGGTTCGAGCAGTACTTC. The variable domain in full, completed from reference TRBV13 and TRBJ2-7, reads AAGVIQSPRHLIKEKRETATLKCYPIPRHDTVYWYQQGPGQDPQFLISFYEKMQSDKGSIPDRFSAQQFSDYHSELNMSSLELGDSALYFCASSLTGFEQYFGPGTRLTVT.

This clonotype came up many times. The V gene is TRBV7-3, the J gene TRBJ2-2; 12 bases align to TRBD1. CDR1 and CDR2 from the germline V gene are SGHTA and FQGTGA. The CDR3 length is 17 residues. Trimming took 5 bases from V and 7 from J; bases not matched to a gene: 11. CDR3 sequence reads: CASSQHLGTGGFGELFF. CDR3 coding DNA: TGTGCCAGCAGCCAACACCTTGGGACAGGGGGCTTCGGGGAGCTGTTTTTT.

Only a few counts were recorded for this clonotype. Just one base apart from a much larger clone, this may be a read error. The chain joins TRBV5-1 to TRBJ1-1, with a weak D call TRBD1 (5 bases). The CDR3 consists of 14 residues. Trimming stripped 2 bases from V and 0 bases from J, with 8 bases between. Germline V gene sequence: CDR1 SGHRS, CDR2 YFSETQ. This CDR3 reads CASSLKDMNTEAFF. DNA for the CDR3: TGCGCCAGCAGCTTAAAGGACATGAACACTGAAGCTTTCTTT.

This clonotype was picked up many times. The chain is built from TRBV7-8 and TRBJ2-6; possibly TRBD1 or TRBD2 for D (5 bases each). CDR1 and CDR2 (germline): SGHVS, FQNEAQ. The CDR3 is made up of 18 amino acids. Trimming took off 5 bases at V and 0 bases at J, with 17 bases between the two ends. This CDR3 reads CASSHHGTDGSGANVLTF. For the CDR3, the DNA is TGTGCCAGCAGCCATCATGGGACGGACGGCTCTGGGGCCAACGTCCTGACTTTC.

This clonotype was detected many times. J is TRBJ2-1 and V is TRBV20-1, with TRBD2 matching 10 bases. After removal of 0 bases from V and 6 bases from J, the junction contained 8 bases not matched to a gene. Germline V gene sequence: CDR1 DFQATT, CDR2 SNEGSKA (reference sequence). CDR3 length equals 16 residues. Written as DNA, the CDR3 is TGCAGTGCTAGAGATACTAGCGGGAAGATGGTCAATGAGCAGTTCTTC. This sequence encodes CSARDTSGKMVNEQFF.

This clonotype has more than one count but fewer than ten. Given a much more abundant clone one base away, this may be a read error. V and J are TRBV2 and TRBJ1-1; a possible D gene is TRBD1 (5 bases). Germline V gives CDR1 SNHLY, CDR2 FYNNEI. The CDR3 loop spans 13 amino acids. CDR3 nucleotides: TGTGCCGGCAGTGGGGCGGGGATAGGTGAAGCTTTCTTT. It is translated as CAGSGAGIGEAFF.

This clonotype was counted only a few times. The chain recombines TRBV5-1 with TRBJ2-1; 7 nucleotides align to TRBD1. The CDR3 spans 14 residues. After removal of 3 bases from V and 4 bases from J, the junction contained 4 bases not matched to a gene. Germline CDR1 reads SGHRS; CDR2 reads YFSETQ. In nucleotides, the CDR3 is TGCGCCAGCAGCTCTGGGACAGTTTACAATGAGCAGTTCTTC. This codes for CASSSGTVYNEQFF.

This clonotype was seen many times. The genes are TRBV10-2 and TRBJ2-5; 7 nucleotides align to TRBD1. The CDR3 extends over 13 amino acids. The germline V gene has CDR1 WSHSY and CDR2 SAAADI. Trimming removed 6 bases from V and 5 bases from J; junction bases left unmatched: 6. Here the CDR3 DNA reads TGCGCCAGCAGGACCCAACAGGGGGAGACCCAGTACTTC. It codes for CASRTQQGETQYF.

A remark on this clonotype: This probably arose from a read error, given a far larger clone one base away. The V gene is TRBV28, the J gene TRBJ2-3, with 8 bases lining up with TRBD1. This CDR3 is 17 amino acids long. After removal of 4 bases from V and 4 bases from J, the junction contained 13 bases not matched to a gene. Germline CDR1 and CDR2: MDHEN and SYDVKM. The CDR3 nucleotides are TGTGCCAGCAGTTACTCTAGGACAGGGACGATGGCAGATACGCAGTATTTT. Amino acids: CASSYSRTGTMADTQYF.

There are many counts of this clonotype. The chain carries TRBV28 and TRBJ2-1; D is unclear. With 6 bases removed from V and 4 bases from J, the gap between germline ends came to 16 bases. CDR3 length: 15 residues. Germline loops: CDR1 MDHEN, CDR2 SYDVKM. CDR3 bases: TGTGCCAGCAGCCCCATAGGGTTCGGGTACAATGAGCAGTTCTTC. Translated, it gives CASSPIGFGYNEQFF. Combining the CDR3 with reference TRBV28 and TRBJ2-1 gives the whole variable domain DVKVTQSSRYLVKRTGEKVFLECVQDMDHENMFWYRQDPGLGLRLIYFSYDVKMKEKGDIPEGYSVSREKKERFSLILESASTNQTSMYLCASSPIGFGYNEQFFGPGTRLTVL.

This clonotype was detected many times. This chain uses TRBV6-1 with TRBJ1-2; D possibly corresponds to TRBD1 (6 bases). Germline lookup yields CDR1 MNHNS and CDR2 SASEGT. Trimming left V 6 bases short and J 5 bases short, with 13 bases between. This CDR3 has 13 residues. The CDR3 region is CASRRTVLYGYTF. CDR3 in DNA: TGTGCCAGCAGGCGGACAGTATTATATGGCTACACCTTC.

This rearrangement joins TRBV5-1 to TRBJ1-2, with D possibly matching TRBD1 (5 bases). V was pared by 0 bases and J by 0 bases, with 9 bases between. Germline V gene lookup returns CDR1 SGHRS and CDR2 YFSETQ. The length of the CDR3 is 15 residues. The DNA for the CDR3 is TGCGCCAGCAGCTTGGAAACAGGAACTAACTATGGCTACACCTTC. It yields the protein CASSLETGTNYGYTF.

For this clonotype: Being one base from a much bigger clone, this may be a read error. The CDR3 sequence: CASSESPPESQHF. CDR3 coding DNA: TGTGCCAGCAGTGAGAGCCCTCCGGAGAGCCAGCATTTT. The chain carries TRBV6-1 and TRBJ1-5; D is ambiguous. The CDR3 is made up of 13 amino acids. V dropped 3 bases and J dropped 12 bases, with 15 bases sitting between them. The germline gives CDR1 MNHNS, CDR2 SASEGT.

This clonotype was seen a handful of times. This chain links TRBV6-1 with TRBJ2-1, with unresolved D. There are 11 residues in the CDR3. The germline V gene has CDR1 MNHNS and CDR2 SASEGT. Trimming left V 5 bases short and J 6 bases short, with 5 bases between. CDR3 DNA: TGTGCCAGCAGTATATTCAATGAGCAGTTCTTC. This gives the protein CASSIFNEQFF.

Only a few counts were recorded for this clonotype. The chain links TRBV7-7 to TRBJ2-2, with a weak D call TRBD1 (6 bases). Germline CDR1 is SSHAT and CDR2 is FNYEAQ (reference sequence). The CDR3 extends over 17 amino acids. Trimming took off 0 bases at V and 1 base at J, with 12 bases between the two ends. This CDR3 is CASSLAQGPLNTGELFF. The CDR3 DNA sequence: TGTGCCAGCAGCTTAGCACAGGGTCCTCTGAACACCGGGGAGCTGTTTTTT.

The DNA of the CDR3 is TGCGCCAGCAGCGATCCCACTAAATTGGACGGCTATGGCTACACCTTC. It translates to CASSDPTKLDGYGYTF. The chain recombines TRBV4-1 with TRBJ1-2; no clear D gene. CDR1 is MGHRA and CDR2 is YSYEKL in the germline V gene. The CDR3 consists of 16 residues. Trimming took off 5 bases at V and 4 bases at J, with 20 bases between the two ends.

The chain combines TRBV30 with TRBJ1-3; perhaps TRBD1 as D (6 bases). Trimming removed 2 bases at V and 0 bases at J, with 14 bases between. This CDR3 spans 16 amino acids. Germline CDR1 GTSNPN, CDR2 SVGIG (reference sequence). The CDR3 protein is CAWSSGQLSSGNTIYF. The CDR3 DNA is TGTGCCTGGAGTTCGGGACAACTAAGCTCTGGAAACACCATATATTTT.

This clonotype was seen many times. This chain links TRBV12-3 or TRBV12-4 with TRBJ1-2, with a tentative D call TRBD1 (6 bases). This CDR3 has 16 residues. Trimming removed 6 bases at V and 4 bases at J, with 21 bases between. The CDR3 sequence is CASSPPGGMGAYGYTF. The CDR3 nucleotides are TGTGCCAGCAGCCCGCCCGGCGGCATGGGGGCCTATGGCTACACCTTC.

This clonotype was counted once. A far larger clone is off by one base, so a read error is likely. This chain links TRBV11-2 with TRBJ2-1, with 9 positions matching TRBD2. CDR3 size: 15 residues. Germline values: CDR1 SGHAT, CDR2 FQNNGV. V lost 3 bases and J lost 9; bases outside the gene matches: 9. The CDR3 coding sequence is TGTGCCAGCAGCTTGCTAGCGGGGCCAAACAGTGAGCAGTTCTTC. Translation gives CASSLLAGPNSEQFF.

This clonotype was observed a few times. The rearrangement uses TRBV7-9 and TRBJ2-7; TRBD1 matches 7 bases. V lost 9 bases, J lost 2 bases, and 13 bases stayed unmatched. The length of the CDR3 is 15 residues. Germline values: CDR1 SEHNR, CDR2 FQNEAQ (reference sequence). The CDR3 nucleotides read TGTGCCAGTGGTCCAGGGGGATCCTCAACCTACGAGCAGTACTTC. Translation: CASGPGGSSTYEQYF.

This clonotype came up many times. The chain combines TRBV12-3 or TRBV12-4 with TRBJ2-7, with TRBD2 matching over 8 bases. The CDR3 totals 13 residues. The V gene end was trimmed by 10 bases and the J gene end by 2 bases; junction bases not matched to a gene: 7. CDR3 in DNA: TGTGCCATCGAACTAGCGGATCCCTACGAGCAGTACTTC. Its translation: CAIELADPYEQYF.

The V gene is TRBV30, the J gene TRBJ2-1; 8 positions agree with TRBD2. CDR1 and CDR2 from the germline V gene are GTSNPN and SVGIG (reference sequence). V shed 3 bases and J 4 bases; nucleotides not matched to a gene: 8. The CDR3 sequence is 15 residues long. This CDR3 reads CAWRPGTRGYNEQFF. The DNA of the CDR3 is TGTGCCTGGAGACCCGGGACTAGGGGATACAATGAGCAGTTCTTC. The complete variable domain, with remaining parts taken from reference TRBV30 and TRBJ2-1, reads SQTIHQWPATLVQPVGSPLSLECTVEGTSNPNLYWYRQAAGRGLQLLFYSVGIGQISSEVPQNLSASRPQDRQFILSSKKLLLSDSGFYLCAWRPGTRGYNEQFFGPGTRLTVL.

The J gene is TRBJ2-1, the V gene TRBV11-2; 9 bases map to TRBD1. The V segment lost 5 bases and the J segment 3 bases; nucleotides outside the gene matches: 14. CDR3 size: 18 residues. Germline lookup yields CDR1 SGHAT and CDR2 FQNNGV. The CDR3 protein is CASSVYRGPSKRYNEQFF. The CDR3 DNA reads TGTGCCAGCAGCGTGTACAGGGGGCCCTCAAAGCGCTACAATGAGCAGTTCTTC.